The clone carrying this TCR beta chain was seen a single time. Its cognate antigen is unknown. The PCR was carried out with 60 Vbeta primers and 13 Jbeta primers. Assay used: immunoSEQ multiplex PCR; TCRdb lists only in-frame clones, some missing. The table lists 190,000 or so clones, around 83% of them singletons. This record comes from a study of cytomegalovirus exposure and HLA in healthy donors. Study-wide results and limits: Cytomegalovirus status, reportedly, was diagnosed with high specificity and sensitivity by the classifier. No immune exposure information besides CMV serostatus was available. The listing of 150 to 200 TCR beta chains classed them as cytomegalovirus-associated.

The CDR3 sequence is 17 residues long. Trimming removed 6 bases from V and 2 bases from J, with 25 bases in between. Germline CDR1 SQVTM, CDR2 ANQGSEA. The TCR originated in a man aged 45-65 years in good health and CMV-seronegative. The genes are TRBV29-1 and TRBJ2-5; D tentatively fits TRBD1 or TRBD2 (9 bases each). Input material: PBMCs. In DNA, the CDR3 is TGCAGCGTCCGGACAGGGGTACTAGCGGGCCGTCAAGAGACCCAGTACTTC. It codes for CSVRTGVLAGRQETQYF. Full variable domain (remainder filled in from reference TRBV29-1 and TRBJ2-5): SAVISQKPSRDICQRGTSLTIQCQVDSQVTMMFWYRQQPGQSLTLIATANQGSEATYESGFVIDKFPISRPNLTFSTLTVSNMSPEDSSIYLCSVRTGVLAGRQETQYFGPGTRLLVL.